In its sample, the clone carrying this T cell receptor (beta chain) is medium-sized. Antigen unknown. The data belong to a study of T cells in Graves' hyperthyroidism and ophthalmopathy. Whole-study results and caveats: Most thyroid clonotypes expanded above 0.001 appeared in blood too. The model's output predicted ophthalmopathy at a median of about 6.5 months prior to onset. Patients with ophthalmopathy were separated from those with stable hyperthyroidism by a 13 V-J model.

TCR beta CDR3 region amplification was performed from RNA transcripts. TCR CDR3 underwent first-round RT-PCR with the HTBI primer set. A single record per CDR3 protein comes from TCRdb applying MiXCR to the multiplex PCR reads. The sample includes a few hundred thousand distinct CDR3 sequences, about 15% seen only once; the top ten take approximately 15%. This CDR3 has 13 residues. V dropped 0 bases and J dropped 6 bases, with 5 bases sitting between them. Germline CDR1 is LGHDT and CDR2 is YNNKEL (reference sequence). The sequenced material came from blood. This chain links TRBV3-1 with TRBJ2-2; D gene ambiguous. The source is a woman in her 40s with Graves' hyperthyroidism. For the CDR3, the DNA is TGTGCCAGCAGCCAAGAGGCGCCCGGGGAGCTGTTTTTT. Translation: CASSQEAPGELFF.